In its sample, the clone carrying this T cell receptor (beta chain) was seen a few times. The data were obtained in a study of blood T cell repertoires in COVID-19. In the authors' methods: Counts of nucleated cells, estimated from reference gene primer amplification, were obtained. TCRdb's table, derived via immunoSEQ multiplex PCR, lists solely in-frame clones and lacks some. The V and J calls and clone size are taken from that table; D and trimming were inferred from the DNA. The sample lists 200,000 to 250,000 clones, roughly 75% occurring once. The CDR3 spans 14 residues. The V gene lost 4 bases and the J gene lost 2 bases, with 11 bases spanning the gap. Per germline, CDR1 GTSNPN and CDR2 SVGIG (reference sequence).

The sequenced sample was peripheral blood. The chain combines TRBV30 with TRBJ2-2; no firm D call. The TCR comes from a woman aged 70-85 years with acute or convalescent COVID-19. CDR3 sequence reads: CAWIKTHNTGELFF. The CDR3 DNA sequence: TGTGCCTGGATAAAGACACATAACACCGGGGAGCTGTTTTTT.